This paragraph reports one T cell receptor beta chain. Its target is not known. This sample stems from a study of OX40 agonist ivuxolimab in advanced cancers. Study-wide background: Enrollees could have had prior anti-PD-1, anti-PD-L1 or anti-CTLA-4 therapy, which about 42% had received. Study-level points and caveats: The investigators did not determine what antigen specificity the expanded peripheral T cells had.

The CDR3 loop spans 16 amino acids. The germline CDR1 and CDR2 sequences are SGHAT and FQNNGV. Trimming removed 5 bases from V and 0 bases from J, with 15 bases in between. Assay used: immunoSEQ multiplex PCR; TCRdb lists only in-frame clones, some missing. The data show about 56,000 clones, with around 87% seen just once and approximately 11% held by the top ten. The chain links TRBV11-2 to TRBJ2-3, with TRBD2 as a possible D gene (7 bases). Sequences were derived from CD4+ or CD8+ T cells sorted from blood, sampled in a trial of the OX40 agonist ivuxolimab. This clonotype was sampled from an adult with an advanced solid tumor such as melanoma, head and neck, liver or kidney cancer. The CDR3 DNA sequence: TGTGCCAGCAGCGAGGGGGGGCTACCCAGCACAGATACGCAGTATTTT. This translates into CASSEGGLPSTDTQYF.